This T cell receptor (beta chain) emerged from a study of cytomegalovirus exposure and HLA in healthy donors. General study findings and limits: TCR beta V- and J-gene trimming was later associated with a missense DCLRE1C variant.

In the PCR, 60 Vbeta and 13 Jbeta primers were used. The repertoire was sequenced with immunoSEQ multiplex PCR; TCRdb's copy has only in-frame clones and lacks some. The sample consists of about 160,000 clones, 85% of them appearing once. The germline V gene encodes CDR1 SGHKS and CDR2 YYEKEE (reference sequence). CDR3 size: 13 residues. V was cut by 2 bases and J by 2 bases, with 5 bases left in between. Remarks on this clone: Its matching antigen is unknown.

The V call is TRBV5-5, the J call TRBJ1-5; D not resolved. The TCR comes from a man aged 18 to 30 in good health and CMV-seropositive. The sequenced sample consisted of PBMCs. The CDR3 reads CASSFEGNQPQHF. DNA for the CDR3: TGTGCCAGCAGCTTTGAGGGCAATCAGCCCCAGCATTTT.